These 31 T cell receptor beta chains originate from one sample sequenced in a study of T cell changes during pregnancy in multiple sclerosis. The assay was immunoSEQ multiplex PCR, and TCRdb's table has in-frame clones only and misses some. The sample has approximately 20,000 clones, 86% seen once; the top ten hold approximately 5.5%. The input for sequencing was CD8+ T cells from peripheral blood mononuclear cells, taken in the third trimester of pregnancy. The receptors here all came from a female donor in good health, enrolled as a control in a pregnancy study.

The chain has TRBV27 and TRBJ2-2; possible D gene TRBD1, 7 bases. The CDR3 totals 17 residues. Between the trimmed V and J ends, which lost 5 bases and 4 bases, there was a span of 20 bases. Germline values: CDR1 MNHEY, CDR2 SMNVEV (reference sequence). Here the CDR3 reads CASSGLKTGVGTGELFF. In nucleotides, the CDR3 is TGTGCCAGCAGTGGACTAAAAACAGGGGTGGGCACCGGGGAGCTGTTTTTT.

The V and J genes are TRBV15 and TRBJ1-1; D perhaps matches TRBD1 (5 bases). CDR1 and CDR2 from the germline V gene are LNHNV and YYDKDF (reference sequence). Trimming shortened V by 3 bases and J by 8 bases, and 10 bases separated the two germline ends. CDR3 size: 12 residues. The DNA for the CDR3 is TGTGCCACCAGCAGTAGGACACTAGAAGCTTTCTTT. Translating gives CATSSRTLEAFF.

This chain joins TRBV7-9 and TRBJ2-5; 11 bases match TRBD2. Unmatched junction bases numbered 5, after V lost 0 bases and J lost 2 bases. The CDR3 is 17 amino acids. Germline CDR1 is SEHNR and CDR2 is FQNEAQ (reference sequence). The CDR3 region is CASSLAQIAGGQETQYF. CDR3 nucleotides: TGTGCCAGCAGCTTAGCGCAAATAGCGGGGGGGCAAGAGACCCAGTACTTC. Filled out from reference TRBV7-9 and TRBJ2-5, the complete variable domain reads DTGVSQNPRHKITKRGQNVTFRCDPISEHNRLYWYRQTLGQGPEFLTYFQNEAQLEKSRLLSDRFSAERPKGSFSTLEIQRTEQGDSAMYLCASSLAQIAGGQETQYFGPGTRLLVL.

The CDR3 sequence: CASSLEGGRGDDTGELFF. For the CDR3, the DNA is TGCGCCAGCAGCCTAGAGGGAGGACGGGGGGACGACACCGGGGAGCTGTTTTTT. V and J are TRBV4-1 and TRBJ2-2; 7 bases fit TRBD2. V shed 4 bases, J shed 3 bases, and the junction held 14 bases outside the gene matches. From germline, CDR1 is MGHRA and CDR2 YSYEKL. This CDR3 is built from 18 residues.

The chain employs TRBV7-9 and TRBJ2-1; perhaps TRBD1 as D (6 bases). The V gene's germline CDR1 is SEHNR and CDR2 FQNEAQ (reference sequence). Between the trimmed V and J ends, which lost 6 bases and 4 bases, there was a span of 10 bases. CDR3 size: 13 residues. This chain's CDR3 is CASRDGQYNEQFF. DNA of the CDR3: TGTGCCAGCAGAGACGGACAGTACAATGAGCAGTTCTTC. Complete variable domain (other parts from reference TRBV7-9 and TRBJ2-1): DTGVSQNPRHKITKRGQNVTFRCDPISEHNRLYWYRQTLGQGPEFLTYFQNEAQLEKSRLLSDRFSAERPKGSFSTLEIQRTEQGDSAMYLCASRDGQYNEQFFGPGTRLTVL.

The gene calls are TRBV15 and TRBJ2-2; tentative D call: TRBD2 (5 bases). Germline lookup yields CDR1 LNHNV and CDR2 YYDKDF (reference sequence). V lost 6 bases and J 5 bases, leaving 13 bases between the germline ends. The CDR3 is 14 residues long. CDR3 nucleotide sequence: TGTGCCACCAGTCAGAGCCGAGGGACCGGGGAGCTGTTTTTT. Encoded protein: CATSQSRGTGELFF.

The V gene is TRBV9, the J gene TRBJ2-3; D is possibly TRBD2 (6 bases). V lost 3 bases and J 6 bases, leaving 8 bases between the germline ends. Per the germline V gene, CDR1 is SGDLS and CDR2 is YYNGEE. This CDR3 spans 12 amino acids. CDR3 coding DNA: TGTGCCAGCAGCGCGGGGAGGGATACGCAGTATTTT. This gives the protein CASSAGRDTQYF. Full variable domain (remainder filled in from reference TRBV9 and TRBJ2-3): DSGVTQTPKHLITATGQRVTLRCSPRSGDLSVYWYQQSLDQGLQFLIQYYNGEERAKGNILERFSAQQFPDLHSELNLSSLELGDSALYFCASSAGRDTQYFGPGTRLTVL.

The chain recombines TRBV28 with TRBJ1-4, with D maybe TRBD1 (6 bases). Trimming took off 3 bases at V and 7 bases at J, with 15 bases between the two ends. The CDR3 contains 15 residues. In germline, CDR1 is MDHEN, CDR2 SYDVKM. The CDR3 nucleotides read TGTGCCAGCAGTTTGGGGGCCAGGGAAGTTGAAAAACTGTTTTTT. Translated, it gives CASSLGAREVEKLFF.

The V call is TRBV19, the J call TRBJ1-1; TRBD1 matches 10 bases. The CDR3 sequence is 20 residues long. Trimming removed 4 bases from V and 1 base from J; junction bases left unmatched: 18. CDR1 and CDR2 from the germline V gene are LNHDA and SQIVND (reference sequence). The CDR3 sequence is CASSNPGSRTGGDTNTEAFF. For the CDR3, the DNA is TGTGCCAGTAGTAATCCCGGATCGAGGACAGGGGGTGATACGAACACTGAAGCTTTCTTT. The complete variable domain, with remaining parts taken from reference TRBV19 and TRBJ1-1, reads DGGITQSPKYLFRKEGQNVTLSCEQNLNHDAMYWYRQDPGQGLRLIYYSQIVNDFQKGDIAEGYSVSREKKESFPLTVTSAQKNPTAFYLCASSNPGSRTGGDTNTEAFFGQGTRLTVV.

This clone occurred a few times. This chain joins TRBV4-3 and TRBJ1-2, with D possibly matching TRBD1 (5 bases). V lost 0 bases to trimming and J lost 4 bases, with 15 bases between them. Germline-derived CDR1 and CDR2 are LGHNA and YSLEER. The CDR3 has 16 amino acids. The CDR3 reads CASSQDSGGTGYGYTF. The CDR3 coding sequence is TGCGCCAGCAGCCAAGATTCGGGGGGGACCGGCTATGGCTACACCTTC.

The sample holds one count of this clone. The chain uses TRBV4-2 and TRBJ2-1; maybe TRBD1 (6 bases). The CDR3 loop spans 15 amino acids. CDR1 LGHNA and CDR2 YNFKEQ come from the germline V gene. Trimming took 3 bases from V and 8 from J, leaving 17 bases between them. CDR3 in amino acids: CASSQTRGQNDEQFF. The CDR3 nucleotides are TGTGCCAGCAGCCAGACCAGGGGTCAAAACGATGAGCAGTTCTTC.

V is TRBV10-3 and J is TRBJ2-3; D might be TRBD2 (7 bases). The V gene lost 10 bases and the J gene lost 3 bases, with 20 bases spanning the gap. This CDR3 contains 15 residues. Germline loops: CDR1 ENHRY, CDR2 SYGVKD. Here the CDR3 reads CATKLIQGGTDTQYF. Written as DNA, the CDR3 is TGTGCCACCAAACTGATACAGGGAGGGACAGATACGCAGTATTTT.

V gene TRBV11-2 combines with J gene TRBJ2-3; TRBD2 matches at 7 bases. This CDR3 region has 18 residues. The trim removed 4 bases at V and 1 base at J, leaving 14 bases unmatched. CDR1 and CDR2 (germline): SGHAT, FQNNGV. The CDR3 loop is CASSSILGTTTGTDTQYF. The CDR3 nucleotides read TGTGCCAGCAGCTCCATCCTTGGGACTACCACAGGCACAGATACGCAGTATTTT.

The chain uses TRBV7-9 and TRBJ2-3, with D perhaps TRBD2 (5 bases). Germline V gene data show CDR1 as SEHNR and CDR2 as FQNEAQ (reference sequence). The CDR3 contains 15 residues. The V and J ends lost 5 bases and 0 bases respectively, with 12 bases between them. Here the CDR3 DNA reads TGTGCCAGCAGCCCCTGGGGAGCTAGCACAGATACGCAGTATTTT. Its translation is CASSPWGASTDTQYF.

The V and J genes are TRBV4-3 and TRBJ2-4, with D possibly being TRBD2 (5 bases). Germline CDR1 and CDR2: LGHNA and YSLEER. The CDR3 has 16 amino acids. The germline V and J ends were trimmed by 2 bases and 4 bases, with 15 bases remaining between them. The CDR3 loop reads CASSQNPHRRKNIQYF. The CDR3 DNA is TGCGCCAGCAGCCAAAATCCCCATAGGAGGAAAAACATTCAGTACTTC.

The chain recombines TRBV27 with TRBJ2-3, with 7 bases matching TRBD1. Looked up from germline, CDR1 is MNHEY and CDR2 is SMNVEV (reference sequence). After removal of 2 bases from V and 2 bases from J, the junction contained 4 bases not matched to a gene. CDR3 size: 15 residues. CDR3 nucleotides: TGTGCCAGCAGTTTAAGGGGGCTCTACACAGATACGCAGTATTTT. It yields the protein CASSLRGLYTDTQYF.

The sample holds one count of this clone. This chain links TRBV14 with TRBJ1-2; no firm D call. Germline values: CDR1 SGHDN, CDR2 FVKESK. Trimming took 4 bases from V and 6 from J, leaving 12 bases between them. The CDR3 totals 13 residues. The CDR3 loop is CASSPGWGDGYTF. The CDR3 DNA follows: TGTGCCAGCAGCCCAGGATGGGGAGATGGCTACACCTTC. Drawing the rest from reference TRBV14 and TRBJ1-2, the complete variable domain is EAGVTQFPSHSVIEKGQTVTLRCDPISGHDNLYWYRRVMGKEIKFLLHFVKESKQDESGMPNNRFLAERTGGTYSTLKVQPAELEDSGVYFCASSPGWGDGYTFGSGTRLTVV.

The V and J genes are TRBV4-3 and TRBJ2-3; no definite D call. The length of the CDR3 is 13 residues. Trimming removed 0 bases from V and 4 bases from J, with 5 bases in between. Germline V gene data show CDR1 as LGHNA and CDR2 as YSLEER. Written as DNA, the CDR3 is TGCGCCAGCAGCCAAGACACAGCAGATACGCAGTATTTT. It codes for CASSQDTADTQYF.

V usage is TRBV7-8 and J usage is TRBJ1-2; 9 nucleotides match TRBD1. CDR3 length: 14 amino acids. The germline CDR1 and CDR2 sequences are SGHVS and FQNEAQ. V lost 5 bases, J lost 2 bases, and 3 bases stayed unmatched. The CDR3 sequence is CASSPGQGNYGYTF. For the CDR3, the DNA is TGTGCCAGCAGCCCTGGACAGGGGAACTATGGCTACACCTTC.

This chain uses TRBV6-4 with TRBJ1-5; the D gene is possibly TRBD1 (6 bases). CDR1 is MRHNA and CDR2 is SNTAGT in the germline V gene. V was cut by 3 bases and J by 2 bases, with 11 bases left in between. CDR3 size: 15 residues. The CDR3 sequence: CASSEDSGGNQPQHF. The CDR3 bases are TGTGCCAGCAGTGAGGATTCAGGGGGCAATCAGCCCCAGCATTTT.

V is TRBV5-6 and J is TRBJ2-2, with D maybe TRBD1 (7 bases). V shed 3 bases and J shed 7 bases, with 13 bases lying between them. The V gene's germline CDR1 is SGHDT and CDR2 YYEEEE. The CDR3 is 14 residues long. The CDR3: CASSSGGGSGELFF. CDR3 DNA: TGTGCCAGCAGCTCCGGAGGGGGCAGCGGGGAGCTGTTTTTT.

The J gene is TRBJ2-1, the V gene TRBV25-1; D is possibly TRBD1 (5 bases). The CDR3 extends over 13 amino acids. Germline V gene data show CDR1 as MGHDK and CDR2 as SYGVNS. Trimming stripped 8 bases from V and 4 bases from J, with 12 bases between. The CDR3 DNA is TGTGCCAGCTGTTCAGGGTTTTACAATGAGCAGTTCTTC. This translates into CASCSGFYNEQFF.

This clone is classed as medium-sized. The rearrangement uses TRBV28 and TRBJ2-2; D may be TRBD2 (5 bases). This CDR3 is built from 16 residues. Looked up from germline, CDR1 is MDHEN and CDR2 is SYDVKM. Trimming pared 4 bases from V and 0 bases from J, leaving 12 bases between. For the CDR3, the DNA is TGTGCCAGCAGTTCCATGGACTCCACGAACACCGGGGAGCTGTTTTTT. It yields the protein CASSSMDSTNTGELFF.

The V and J genes are TRBV7-6 and TRBJ2-7; 8 positions match TRBD1. Germline CDR1 and CDR2: SGHVS and FNYEAQ. This CDR3 is built from 16 residues. J was trimmed by 4 bases and V by 5 bases; bases with no gene match: 13. CDR3 residues: CASSLNQGQVIYEQYF. CDR3 sequence (DNA): TGTGCCAGCAGCCTAAACCAGGGACAGGTCATATACGAGCAGTACTTC.

The chain combines TRBV5-1 with TRBJ2-3; D might be TRBD2 (5 bases). The ends were cut back, 0 bases at V and 6 bases at J, with 11 bases in the middle. CDR1 SGHRS and CDR2 YFSETQ come from the germline V gene. This CDR3 comprises 14 residues. In DNA form, the CDR3 reads TGCGCCAGCAGCTTGGAACTAGTCCGGGATACGCAGTATTTT. Amino acids: CASSLELVRDTQYF.

This clone was seen just once. This rearrangement joins TRBV9 to TRBJ2-1; D perhaps matches TRBD1 (7 bases). Germline assignment: CDR1 SGDLS and CDR2 YYNGEE. V was cut by 4 bases and J by 8 bases, with 22 bases left in between. The CDR3 is made up of 16 amino acids. The DNA of the CDR3 is TGTGCCAGCAGCCCCCTGGGGGGCCTCCAGGGGGATGAGCAGTTCTTC. It encodes CASSPLGGLQGDEQFF. Variable domain in full (rest from reference TRBV9 and TRBJ2-1): DSGVTQTPKHLITATGQRVTLRCSPRSGDLSVYWYQQSLDQGLQFLIQYYNGEERAKGNILERFSAQQFPDLHSELNLSSLELGDSALYFCASSPLGGLQGDEQFFGPGTRLTVL.

Here the CDR3 reads CSATGGGGYTF. The CDR3 region has the DNA TGCAGTGCTACAGGGGGCGGTGGCTACACCTTC. The rearrangement uses TRBV20-1 and TRBJ1-2, with TRBD1 identical over 8 bases. Germline V gives CDR1 DFQATT, CDR2 SNEGSKA (reference sequence). The CDR3 runs 11 residues. The V gene end was trimmed by 4 bases and the J gene end by 7 bases; junction bases not matched to a gene: 2.

The CDR3 DNA reads TGTGCCACCAGCAGGAAGGGGGCCGCCTACGAGCAGTACTTC. Translated: CATSRKGAAYEQYF. The gene calls are TRBV15 and TRBJ2-7, with 7 bases that match TRBD1. V lost 3 bases, J lost 2 bases, and 4 bases stayed unmatched. The length of the CDR3 is 14 residues. Germline CDR1 LNHNV, CDR2 YYDKDF (reference sequence).

The chain joins TRBV4-3 to TRBJ1-1; D might be TRBD1 (5 bases). Germline V gene sequence: CDR1 LGHNA, CDR2 YSLEER. The CDR3 is 16 amino acids. Trimming removed 3 bases at V and 1 base at J, with 15 bases between. CDR3 DNA sequence: TGCGCCAGCAGCCAGGACGCAGGGAAGGAGAACACTGAAGCTTTCTTT. This translates into CASSQDAGKENTEAFF.

The chain is built from TRBV7-8 and TRBJ2-1; weak D call: TRBD1 (5 bases). The germline CDR1 and CDR2 sequences are SGHVS and FQNEAQ. The ends were cut back, 1 base at V and 4 bases at J, with 8 bases in the middle. This CDR3 is built from 14 residues. CDR3 DNA sequence: TGTGCCAGCAGCTTAGGGACATTTTACAATGAGCAGTTCTTC. It specifies CASSLGTFYNEQFF. The full variable domain, in which reference TRBV7-8 and TRBJ2-1 provide the parts outside the CDR3, is GAGVSQSPRYKVAKRGQDVALRCDPISGHVSLFWYQQALGQGPEFLTYFQNEAQLDKSGLPSDRFFAERPEGSVSTLKIQRTQQEDSAVYLCASSLGTFYNEQFFGPGTRLTVL.

This sequence joins TRBV5-3 and TRBJ2-5; 10 bases fit TRBD1. TRBV5-3 carries the ORF label, with uncertain function. The CDR3 consists of 15 residues. Germline trimming cut 4 bases from V and 6 bases from J; bases unmatched to any gene: 9. CDR3 nucleotide sequence: TGTGCCAGAAGCCGGGGGGGACAGGGGCAGAAGACCCAGTACTTC. This sequence encodes CARSRGGQGQKTQYF.